The 21 T cell receptor beta chains below were found in one sample sequenced in a study of blood T cell repertoires in COVID-19. Data came from immunoSEQ multiplex PCR; TCRdb stores just in-frame clones and leaves some out. The sample contains approximately 72,000 clones, approximately 85% of which appear only once. Sequencing was carried out using peripheral blood. These receptor sequences come from a middle-aged man with acute or convalescent COVID-19.

This clone was counted ten times or more. This chain connects TRBV6-5 to TRBJ1-2, with 7 bases aligning to TRBD1. With 6 bases clipped from V and 7 bases from J, the junction kept 14 bases outside the gene matches. The CDR3 spans 15 residues. Germline loops: CDR1 MNHEY, CDR2 SVGAGI. This chain's CDR3 is CASSLTLVPGGGYTF. In DNA form, the CDR3 reads TGTGCCAGCAGCTTAACCCTAGTACCAGGGGGTGGCTACACCTTC.

The V call is TRBV14, the J call TRBJ1-1, with 7 bases that match TRBD1. With V trimmed by 6 bases and J by 4 bases, 8 bases remained unmatched. Germline assignment: CDR1 SGHDN and CDR2 FVKESK. This CDR3 has 14 residues. The CDR3 reads CASRWTGTFTEAFF. The CDR3 bases are TGTGCCAGCAGGTGGACAGGAACCTTCACTGAAGCTTTCTTT.

The V call is TRBV30, the J call TRBJ1-1, with D possibly being TRBD1 (6 bases). From germline, CDR1 is GTSNPN and CDR2 SVGIG (reference sequence). The CDR3 loop spans 14 amino acids. V was clipped by 0 bases and J by 3 bases, with 11 bases between them. CDR3 region: CAWSVGGGDTEAFF. The DNA for the CDR3 is TGTGCCTGGAGTGTAGGAGGGGGGGACACTGAAGCTTTCTTT.

The V call is TRBV5-4, the J call TRBJ2-7; maybe TRBD2 (5 bases). The CDR3 has 15 residues. Germline V CDR1 and CDR2: SGHNT, YYREEE (reference sequence). V was shortened by 2 bases and J by 6 bases, with 18 bases between the two germline ends. The CDR3 bases are TGTGCCAGCAGCTTATGGGGTGTAGTCCGGGGCGAGCAGTACGTC. Translation: CASSLWGVVRGEQYV.

J is TRBJ1-2 and V is TRBV15; a possible D gene is TRBD1 (5 bases). Between the trimmed V and J ends, which lost 0 bases and 6 bases, there was a span of 14 bases. Germline values: CDR1 LNHNV, CDR2 YYDKDF (reference sequence). The CDR3 runs to 15 residues. DNA of the CDR3: TGTGCCACCAGCAGAGATTGGATGGGAGGGGATGGCTACACCTTC. It encodes CATSRDWMGGDGYTF.

This sequence joins TRBV6-1 and TRBJ2-7, with TRBD1 matching 9 bases. Losses at the gene ends were 1 base for V and 3 bases for J; bases not matched to a gene: 4. Germline loops: CDR1 MNHNS, CDR2 SASEGT. The CDR3 totals 15 residues. CDR3 nucleotide sequence: TGTGCCAGCAGTGAAGGACGGACAGGGGACTACGAGCAGTACTTC. This codes for CASSEGRTGDYEQYF.

The chain employs TRBV6-6 and TRBJ1-2, with 7 positions matching TRBD1. The CDR3 spans 15 residues. Germline assignment: CDR1 MNHNY and CDR2 SVGAGI (reference sequence). V lost 0 bases to trimming and J lost 8 bases; unmatched junction nucleotides: 9. The CDR3 sequence: CASSYSSEGADGYTF. In DNA, the CDR3 is TGTGCCAGCAGTTACTCTAGTGAGGGGGCGGACGGCTACACCTTC.

A few counts support this clone. The rearrangement joins TRBV27 to TRBJ2-7; D gene unclear. This CDR3 spans 15 amino acids. Between the trimmed V and J ends, which lost 6 bases and 2 bases, there was a span of 17 bases. Germline V gene data show CDR1 as MNHEY and CDR2 as SMNVEV (reference sequence). CDR3 sequence reads: CASSQDSKSAYEQYV. In DNA, the CDR3 is TGTGCCAGCAGCCAAGACTCCAAGTCCGCCTACGAGCAGTACGTC.

This clone was recorded once. V and J are TRBV14 and TRBJ1-6; D remains ambiguous. The ends were cut back, 5 bases at V and 7 bases at J, with 15 bases in the middle. CDR1 and CDR2 from the germline V gene are SGHDN and FVKESK. The length of the CDR3 is 15 residues. The CDR3 DNA reads as TGTGCCAGCAGCTCCCTGGATAGCTCCAATTCACCCCTCCACTTT. The encoded protein is CASSSLDSSNSPLHF. The full variable domain, with the rest looked up from reference TRBV14 and TRBJ1-6, is EAGVTQFPSHSVIEKGQTVTLRCDPISGHDNLYWYRRVMGKEIKFLLHFVKESKQDESGMPNNRFLAERTGGTYSTLKVQPAELEDSGVYFCASSSLDSSNSPLHFGNGTRLTVT.

V is TRBV5-1 and J is TRBJ2-1, with D maybe TRBD1 (5 bases). V lost 1 base to trimming and J lost 7 bases, with 9 bases between them. CDR3 length: 13 residues. Per germline, CDR1 SGHRS and CDR2 YFSETQ. The CDR3 sequence: CASSLWGINEQFF. CDR3 bases: TGCGCCAGCAGCTTGTGGGGCATAAATGAGCAGTTCTTC.

Remarks on this clone: The identical CDR3 is also encoded by other nucleotide sequences in the sample. CDR3 sequence reads: CASSYGGQPYGYTF. CDR3 DNA sequence: TGTGCCAGCAGTTACGGGGGACAGCCCTATGGCTACACCTTC. The rearrangement uses TRBV6-5 and TRBJ1-2; 7 positions match TRBD1. The germline V gene has CDR1 MNHEY and CDR2 SVGAGI. V trimming: 2 bases; J trimming: 4 bases; junction bases outside the gene matches: 4. The CDR3 consists of 14 residues.

This chain links TRBV29-1 with TRBJ2-2; possibly TRBD1 for D (6 bases). The germline gives CDR1 SQVTM, CDR2 ANQGSEA. Trimming removed 6 bases at V and 3 bases at J, with 14 bases between. There are 14 residues in the CDR3. The CDR3, as DNA: TGCAGCGTGCAACGCTCAGGGGACACCGGGGAGCTGTTTTTT. Translating it yields CSVQRSGDTGELFF.

The V gene is TRBV7-2, the J gene TRBJ2-3, with 8 bases that match TRBD2. The trim removed 5 bases at V and 6 bases at J, leaving 13 bases unmatched. CDR1 SGHTA and CDR2 FQGNSA come from the germline V gene. The CDR3 sequence is 16 residues long. CDR3 DNA: TGTGCCAGCAGCAGGGCCGGGACTAGAGGCATGGATACGCAGTATTTT. This translates into CASSRAGTRGMDTQYF.

This clone occurred a few times. The chain joins TRBV28 to TRBJ1-1; 9 positions agree with TRBD1. Trimming at V came to 5 bases and at J to 4 bases, leaving 17 bases not matched to a gene. The CDR3 is 18 amino acids. Germline assignment: CDR1 MDHEN and CDR2 SYDVKM. CDR3 sequence: CASSEHDRGTFWGTEAFF. CDR3 nucleotide sequence: TGTGCCAGCAGTGAGCACGACAGGGGGACCTTCTGGGGCACTGAAGCTTTCTTT.

The J gene is TRBJ2-7, the V gene TRBV5-4, with D perhaps TRBD1 (5 bases). Germline values: CDR1 SGHNT, CDR2 YYREEE (reference sequence). The CDR3 consists of 12 residues. V was trimmed by 2 bases and J by 6 bases, leaving 9 bases between them. The CDR3 sequence: CASSFQGGEQYF. In DNA form, the CDR3 reads TGTGCCAGCAGCTTTCAGGGTGGCGAGCAGTACTTC. The entire variable domain, with the rest obtained from reference TRBV5-4 and TRBJ2-7, is as follows: ETGVTQSPTHLIKTRGQQVTLRCSSQSGHNTVSWYQQALGQGPQFIFQYYREEENGRGNFPPRFSGLQFPNYSSELNVNALELDDSALYLCASSFQGGEQYFGPGTRLTVT.

The V gene is TRBV9, the J gene TRBJ1-4; 12 nucleotides align to TRBD1. The CDR3 is 17 amino acids. Unmatched junction bases numbered 4, after V lost 3 bases and J lost 1 base. Germline V gives CDR1 SGDLS, CDR2 YYNGEE. DNA of the CDR3: TGTGCCAGCAGCGGCGGGACAGGGGGCGAAACTAATGAAAAACTGTTTTTT. This sequence encodes CASSGGTGGETNEKLFF.

The sample holds one count of this clone. The chain has TRBV30 and TRBJ1-2, with D unclear. The CDR3 length is 13 residues. Trimming cost V 2 bases and J 4 bases, with 11 bases left between them. CDR1 GTSNPN and CDR2 SVGIG come from the germline V gene (reference sequence). The CDR3 sequence: CAWSPPVVYGYTF. The CDR3 nucleotides read TGTGCCTGGAGTCCACCGGTGGTCTATGGCTACACCTTC.

In the case of this clone: A junction end diverges from the germline sequence, so it may reflect a read error. The chain employs TRBV5-1 and TRBJ2-3, with D perhaps matching TRBD2 (7 bases). The CDR3 contains 13 residues. CDR1 is SGHRS and CDR2 is YFSETQ in the germline V gene. CDR3 residues: CARSLGGGDTQYF. The DNA of the CDR3 is TGCGCCCGCAGCTTGGGGGGGGGCGATACGCAGTATTTT.

The chain recombines TRBV6-5 with TRBJ1-1; D is unclear. V was cut by 6 bases and J by 4 bases, with 18 bases left in between. The CDR3 runs 15 residues. Germline CDR1 MNHEY, CDR2 SVGAGI. This CDR3 reads CASRITVGSGTEAFF. In DNA form, the CDR3 reads TGTGCCAGCAGAATTACGGTCGGTTCCGGCACTGAAGCTTTCTTT.

The chain links TRBV2 to TRBJ2-3; perhaps TRBD1 as D (5 bases). V was shortened by 3 bases and J by 2 bases, with 9 bases between the two germline ends. CDR1 SNHLY and CDR2 FYNNEI come from the germline V gene. The CDR3 has 14 amino acids. CDR3 amino acids: CASSEYRFTDTQYF. For the CDR3, the DNA is TGTGCCAGCAGTGAGTACAGGTTCACAGATACGCAGTATTTT.

The V call is TRBV29-1, the J call TRBJ1-2, with 7 bases matching TRBD1. This CDR3 has 14 amino acids. CDR1 and CDR2 from the germline V gene are SQVTM and ANQGSEA. The junction had 10 bases not matched to a gene; V was cut back by 7 bases and J by 2 bases. CDR3 in DNA: TGCAGCGCCTGGGGACAGACGTTCAACTATGGCTACACCTTC. This sequence encodes CSAWGQTFNYGYTF.